The clone carrying this T cell receptor (beta chain) was recorded a few times. The antigen is undetermined. The sample comes from a study of T-cell memory formation after mild COVID-19. Overall study: Clusters were largely donor specific. Study-wide points: Nothing showed for sure that second-wave clones peaking on day 37 were SARS-CoV-2 specific. Cross-reactive memory apparently joined, as some responding clones appeared in pre-infection memory.

Each CDR3 protein gets one entry after TCRdb re-called the 5' RACE reads with MiXCR. The sample holds hundreds of thousands of distinct CDR3 sequences, 15% to 20% seen once. The receptor's source is a man aged 18 to 29 who had mild COVID-19 (a few samples of this study predate the infection). Cell type and time point are not known. The sequenced sample consisted of PBMCs or a T cell subset sorted from them (not recorded which).

The CDR3 spells CASSAGGATNEKLFF. For the CDR3, the DNA is TGTGCCAGCAGCGCAGGGGGTGCAACTAATGAAAAACTGTTTTTT. The gene calls are TRBV4-2 and TRBJ1-4; TRBD1 matches 7 bases. J was trimmed by 0 bases and V by 5 bases; bases with no gene match: 3. This CDR3 region has 15 residues. Germline CDR1 and CDR2: LGHNA and YNFKEQ.